This T cell receptor (beta chain) was identified in a study of cytomegalovirus exposure and HLA in healthy donors (dated by TCRdb to 2016 to 2017). About the investigation overall: An earlier analysis of several hundred of the donors reported approximately 300 Gb of sequence data and 90 million to 120 million unique TCR beta sequences obtained from 150 million to 200 million T cells. Alongside the repertoire data, information on donor age, sex, ethnicity and CMV serostatus was compiled. Among about 390 genotyped donors of the cohort, an average of about 240,000 unique TCR beta nucleotide sequences were sequenced per donor, approximately 20% of them non-productive. An early release covering 550 to 700 HLA-typed donors comprised 250 to 350 gigabases of sequencing data and tens of millions of unique TCR sequences. An earlier analysis of approximately 630 of the donors applied high-throughput TCR beta sequencing to assess whether each TCR beta V gene segment acted as functional or pseudogenic. Along with the roughly 670-subject first cohort, a separate validation cohort of around 120 different subjects was used. HLA typing covered class I and class II loci at four-digit resolution. Genome-wide SNP genotypes for about 55% of the 666 donors were used in a later genetic analysis, which treated that subset as a discovery cohort. Several DR-DQ haplotypes were treated as single units for association and clustering because of strong linkage in the cohort. A later analysis re-analyzed previously published TCR beta repertoires from about 600 donors and added high-resolution HLA genotyping to study TCR occurrence patterns. The study profiled the T cell repertoires of under 700 subjects by immunosequencing and related them to cytomegalovirus serostatus. Rather than using new phenotypic data, the later analysis identified candidate immune exposures from TCR beta sequences and from how often those sequences occurred across donors. To predict cytomegalovirus infection status, the study combined high-throughput TCR immunosequencing, statistical association of individual TCRs with disease status, and machine learning. The number of donors typed differed by locus, with roughly 620-630 for A, B, C, DRB1 and DQB1, roughly 520 for DQA1, 606 for DPA1, and around 460 for DPB1. All discovery cohort repertoires had been generated on a single sequencing platform. Of the roughly 400 genotyped donors, approximately 83% fell in the genetic ancestry cluster associated with self-reported Caucasian donors. The study aimed to test whether cataloging public T cell receptors could reveal signatures of past pathogen exposure.

About this clone itself: The antigen it recognizes is unknown. Base qualities are missing; no much larger clone stands one base away.

Study-level results and caveats: A later analysis found that TCR association rates varied across HLA loci, with DRB1 alleles showing the most associated TCRs and HLA-C alleles the fewest. In a later genetic analysis, fewer N-insertions in productive TCRs were reported among donors in an Asian-associated ancestry cluster than the approximately 710-donor mean. The earlier analysis of 587 of the donors excluded seventeen rarely observed V segments, including chromosome 9 orphons, because counts were too low. A group of highly shared sequence variants was considered likely to be a technical artifact of the sequencing pipeline. The cohort was sequenced for TCR beta chains only, and without alpha or paired-chain data the features that could be detected were limited. A later analysis reported that several top co-occurrence clusters appeared linked to parvovirus B19, influenza, CMV and Epstein-Barr virus. The classifier was reported to diagnose cytomegalovirus status with high specificity and sensitivity in both the original and validation cohorts. The presence/absence analyses assumed that sequencing depth was roughly uniform across donors, and that assumption may not be true. The study gave a list of some 150 TCR beta chains associated with cytomegalovirus. In an earlier analysis of approximately 590 of the donors, most TCR beta V segments appeared in productive rearrangements about 90% or about 30% of the time, broadly matching IMGT annotations. A further reported finding was that TCR beta sequences accurately predicted the HLA-A and HLA-B alleles for most subjects in the first cohort. Immune exposure information for the cohort was limited to CMV serostatus. Across donors, most TCR sequences were observed very rarely, whereas some public TCRs were present in many individuals. Because some donors lacked HLA typing at each locus, the association tests relied only on the typed subset. A few of the identified cytomegalovirus-associated TCR beta chains were confirmed in vitro to be specific for cytomegalovirus antigens. In a later analysis, HLA-associated TCR beta chains showed more clonal expansion and lower generation probabilities than non-associated chains that were equally common. Most CMV-associated TCR beta chains appeared to be HLA-restricted in a later analysis, and the HLA associations seemed to be driven largely by CMV exposure. Linkage disequilibrium might explain the correlated functional status among segregating V segments, but an unknown experimental factor could not be excluded. According to the authors, the approach could potentially be generalized to other disease states and immunological phenotypes. In a later analysis, more than 15,000 TCR beta sequences were associated with specific HLA alleles at a false discovery rate of 0.05. Some IMGT-functional V segments, including TRBV6-2 and TRBV6-3, could not be told apart with the 87-base-pair reads, so those segments were excluded. When HLA alleles, especially DR and DQ, strongly co-occurred, TCR associations were difficult to assign to individual alleles. V-gene and J-gene trimming of TCR beta chains was associated with a missense DCLRE1C variant in a later genetic analysis, and the association was replicated in an independent cohort.

The library was obtained by the immunoSEQ multiplex PCR assay. The multiplex PCR relied on a mix of 60 forward primers for TCR Vbeta segments and 13 reverse primers for TCR Jbeta segments. A multiplex PCR assay on genomic DNA amplified the CDR3 region of rearranged TCR beta genes. The amplified TCR beta libraries were sequenced on the Illumina HiSeq System as 87-base-pair reads. Per the original workflow: Across the roughly 700 repertoires, a later analysis counted roughly 84 million unique TCR beta chains, some 11 million of which were shared by at least two donors. A nearest-neighbor algorithm error-corrected the raw reads and collapsed the reads into unique sequences, merging closely related sequences to remove PCR and sequencing errors. CDR3 sequences were aligned to IMGT reference sequences to assign V, D and J gene segments. For a sequence to be retained, a match of at least six nucleotides was required to both a V gene segment and a J gene segment. Rearrangements were classified as productive when the CDR3 lacked stop codons and remained in frame with V and J, and all other rearrangements were classified as non-productive. Following IMGT convention, CDR3 was defined as the stretch from the second conserved V-encoded cysteine up to the conserved J-encoded phenylalanine. In an earlier analysis of more than 550 of the donors, sequences lacking an unambiguous match to a single V gene segment were excluded. In an earlier analysis of approximately 500 of the donors, a V segment was called functional when productive rearrangements were above 56.7%, and segregating when the standard deviation between donors exceeded 5%. A statistical classification framework was built to diagnose cytomegalovirus status from the catalog of TCR beta chain sequences. In a later analysis, TCR nucleotide sequences were compared against IMGT/GENE-DB human TR gene sequences so that V and J genes could be assigned. The TCRdist pipeline was used in a later analysis to assign CDR3 sequences and most-parsimonious VDJ recombination scenarios. In a later analysis, each TCR beta chain was defined by its CDR3 amino acid sequence together with its V-gene family, and reads without a unique V-gene family were excluded. To address suspected cross-contamination and a sequencing artifact, a later analysis removed around 590 highly shared, low-generation-probability nucleotide sequences. In a later analysis, a clonal expansion index was calculated for each public chain from normalized within-repertoire ranks of inferred template counts. A later analysis computed generation probabilities with a VDJ recombination model fitted to out-of-frame rearrangements, and checked the results against IGoR. A later analysis scored TCR-TCR, TCR-HLA and TCR-CMV co-occurrence with hypergeometric tests, applying a repertoire-size bias correction to TCR pairs. To estimate false discovery rates, a later analysis permuted the HLA or CMV assignments 20 times. In a later analysis, co-occurring TCRs were grouped using DBSCAN, and TCRdist sequence similarity was added for clustering within HLA-allele-positive subsets. Repertoires with fewer than 30,000 or more than 120,000 public chains, plus five repertoires with anomalous nucleotide sharing, were excluded from co-occurrence clustering. TCRdb holds this immuneACCESS table with in-frame rearrangements only. Some clones are missing; in checked studies, unresolved V genes explain under half, and the rest has no known cause. The V and J calls and clone size come from that table; D and trimming were worked out from the DNA. Here the sample has under 200,000 clones; 75% to 85% occur a single time. About 0.36% of the sample rests with the top ten.

The cohort consisted of approximately 690 healthy bone marrow donors. All cohort members were sampled while nominally healthy, although unrecorded immune exposures were likely present. The donor was CMV seropositive and was included in the group of 250 to 350 seropositive cohort members. A peripheral blood sample was collected from each donor, and TCR beta sequencing was performed on peripheral blood mononuclear cells. The Qiagen DNeasy Blood Extraction Kit was used to extract genomic DNA from the blood cell samples. Inclusive of the bounding cysteine and phenylalanine, the CDR3 is 15 residues long. Kept here is only the CDR3 DNA, which spans 45 bases and is read in frame from base 1. Relative to germline, V is 0 bases shorter and J is 5 bases shorter, with 8 bases between their ends. Taken from the germline V gene, the CDR1 and CDR2 loops are MNHEY and SVGAGI.

The rearrangement joined TRBV6-5 to TRBJ1-6, with the D gene call left open. The material sequenced was PBMCs. The sequence was collected from a male donor in good health and CMV-seropositive. The CDR3 corresponds to CASSYSSVDNSPLHF. Here is the DNA: TGTGCCAGCAGTTACTCGTCAGTGGATAATTCACCCCTCCACTTT.